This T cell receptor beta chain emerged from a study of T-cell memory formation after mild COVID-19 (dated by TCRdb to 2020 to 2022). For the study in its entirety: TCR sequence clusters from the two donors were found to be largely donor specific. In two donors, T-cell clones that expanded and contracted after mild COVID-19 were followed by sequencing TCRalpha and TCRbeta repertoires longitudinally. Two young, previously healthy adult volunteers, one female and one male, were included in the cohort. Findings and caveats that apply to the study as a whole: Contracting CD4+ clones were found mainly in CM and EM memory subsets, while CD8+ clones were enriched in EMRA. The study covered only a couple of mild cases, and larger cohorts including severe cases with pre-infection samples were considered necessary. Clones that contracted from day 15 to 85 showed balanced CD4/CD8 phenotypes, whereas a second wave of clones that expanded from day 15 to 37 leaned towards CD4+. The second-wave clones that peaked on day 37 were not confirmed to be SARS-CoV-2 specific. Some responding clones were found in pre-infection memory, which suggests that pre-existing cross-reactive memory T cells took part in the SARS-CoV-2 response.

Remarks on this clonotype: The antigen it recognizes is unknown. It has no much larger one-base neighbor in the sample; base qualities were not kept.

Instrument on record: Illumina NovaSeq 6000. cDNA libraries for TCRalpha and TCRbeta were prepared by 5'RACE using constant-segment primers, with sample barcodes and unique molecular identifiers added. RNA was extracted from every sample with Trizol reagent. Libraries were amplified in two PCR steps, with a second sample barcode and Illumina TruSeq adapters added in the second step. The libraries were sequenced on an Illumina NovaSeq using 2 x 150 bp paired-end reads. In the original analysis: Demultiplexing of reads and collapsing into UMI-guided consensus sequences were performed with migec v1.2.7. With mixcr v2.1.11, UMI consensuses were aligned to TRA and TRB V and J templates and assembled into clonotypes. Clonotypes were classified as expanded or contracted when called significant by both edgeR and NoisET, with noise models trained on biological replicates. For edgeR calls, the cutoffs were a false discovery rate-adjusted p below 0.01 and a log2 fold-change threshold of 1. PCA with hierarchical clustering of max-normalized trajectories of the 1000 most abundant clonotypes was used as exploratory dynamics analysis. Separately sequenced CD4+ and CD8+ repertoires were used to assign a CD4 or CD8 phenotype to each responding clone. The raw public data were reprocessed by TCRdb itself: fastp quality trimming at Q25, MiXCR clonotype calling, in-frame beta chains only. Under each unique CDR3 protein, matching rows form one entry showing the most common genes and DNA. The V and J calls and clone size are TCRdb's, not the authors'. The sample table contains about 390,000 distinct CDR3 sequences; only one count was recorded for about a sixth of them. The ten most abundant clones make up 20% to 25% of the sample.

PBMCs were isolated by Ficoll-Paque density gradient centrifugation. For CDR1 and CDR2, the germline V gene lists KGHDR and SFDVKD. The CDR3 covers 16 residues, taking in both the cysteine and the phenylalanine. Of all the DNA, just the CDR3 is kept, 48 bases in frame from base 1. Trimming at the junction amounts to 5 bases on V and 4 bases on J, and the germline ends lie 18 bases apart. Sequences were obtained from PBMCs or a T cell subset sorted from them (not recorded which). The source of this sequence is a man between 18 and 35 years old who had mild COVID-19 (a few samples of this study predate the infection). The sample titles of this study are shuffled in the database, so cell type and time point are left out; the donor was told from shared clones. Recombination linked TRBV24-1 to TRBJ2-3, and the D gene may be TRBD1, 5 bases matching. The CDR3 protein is CATSGTGSQGSDTQYF. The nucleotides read TGTGCCACCAGTGGAACAGGATCCCAAGGTTCAGATACGCAGTATTTT.